The clone carrying this T cell receptor beta chain was seen only a few times. What it recognizes is unknown. Germline CDR1 reads DFQATT; CDR2 reads SNEGSKA (reference sequence). This CDR3 spans 14 amino acids. The V segment lost 4 bases and the J segment 6 bases; nucleotides outside the gene matches: 9. The data are from a study of blood T cells in healthy people across ages. Study-level findings and limits: Roughly linear declines in TCR beta diversity per million T cells occurred with age. Aged donors had fewer naive CD4+ cells and lower diversity than long-lived donors.

Through a sample-barcoded 5' primer and a J-beta primer mix, a second PCR was run for about 7 to 12 cycles. TCRdb re-called the 5' RACE reads through MiXCR, storing one row per CDR3 protein. Seen here are around 1,000,000 distinct CDR3 sequences, 20% to 25% observed once, and the top ten hold 0.75%. This same sample was also part of a study on T cells of mothers and their children.

Sequencing used blood. V gene TRBV20-1 combines with J gene TRBJ2-7; 10 nucleotides match TRBD1. The origin of this receptor is a girl aged 2-15 years in good health. The CDR3: CSANLRDRGFEQYF. The CDR3 nucleotides read TGCAGTGCTAATCTCCGGGACAGGGGCTTCGAGCAGTACTTC.